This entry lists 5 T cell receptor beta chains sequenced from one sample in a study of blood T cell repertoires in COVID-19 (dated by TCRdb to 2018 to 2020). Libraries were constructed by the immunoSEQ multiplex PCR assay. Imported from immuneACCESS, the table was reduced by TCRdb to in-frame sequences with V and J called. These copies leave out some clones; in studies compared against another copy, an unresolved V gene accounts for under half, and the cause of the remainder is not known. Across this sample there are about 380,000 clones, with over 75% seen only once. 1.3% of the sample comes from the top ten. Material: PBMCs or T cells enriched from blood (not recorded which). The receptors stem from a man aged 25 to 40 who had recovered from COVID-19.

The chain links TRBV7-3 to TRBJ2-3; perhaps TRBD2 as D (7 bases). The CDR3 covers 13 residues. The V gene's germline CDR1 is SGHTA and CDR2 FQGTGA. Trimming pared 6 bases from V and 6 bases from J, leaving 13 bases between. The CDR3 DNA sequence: TGTGCCAGCAGGGGGGGGCCTGCGGATACGCAGTATTTT. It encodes CASRGGPADTQYF.

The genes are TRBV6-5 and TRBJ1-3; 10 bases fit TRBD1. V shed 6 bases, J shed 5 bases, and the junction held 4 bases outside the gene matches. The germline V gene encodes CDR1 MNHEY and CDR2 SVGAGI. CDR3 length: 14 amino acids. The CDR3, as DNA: TGTGCCAGCAGGAAGGGACAGGGGCGAAACACCATATATTTT. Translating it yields CASRKGQGRNTIYF.

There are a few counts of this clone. Here the CDR3 DNA reads TGTGCCAGCAGTTTACGGCAGGCAGGGGGGCCCCAGCATTTT. Residues: CASSLRQAGGPQHF. The J gene is TRBJ1-5, the V gene TRBV27; 7 nucleotides match TRBD1. The V gene end was trimmed by 2 bases and the J gene end by 9 bases; junction bases not matched to a gene: 7. The germline V gene encodes CDR1 MNHEY and CDR2 SMNVEV (reference sequence). CDR3 length: 14 residues.

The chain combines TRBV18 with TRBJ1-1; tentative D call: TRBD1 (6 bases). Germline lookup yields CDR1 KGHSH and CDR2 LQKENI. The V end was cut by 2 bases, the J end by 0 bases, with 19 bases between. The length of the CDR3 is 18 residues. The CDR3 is CASSPILGQSWMNTEAFF. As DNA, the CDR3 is TGTGCCAGCTCACCAATTCTGGGACAATCATGGATGAACACTGAAGCTTTCTTT.

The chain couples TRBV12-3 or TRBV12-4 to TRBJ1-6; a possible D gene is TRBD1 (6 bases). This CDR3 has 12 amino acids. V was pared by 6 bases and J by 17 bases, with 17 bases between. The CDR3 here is CASRPTTGSVHF. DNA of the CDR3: TGTGCCAGCAGACCGACCACAGGGTCGGTCCACTTT.